These T cell receptor beta chains were read from a single sample in a study of CXCR3-negative and CXCR3-positive naive CD8 T cells. Reanalyzing the 5' RACE reads, TCRdb keeps one entry per CDR3 protein, without DNA. The data show about 90,000 distinct CDR3 sequences, and the top ten clones hold 0.9% to 1.2%. Sequenced sample: naive CXCR3- CD8+ T cells from blood. Every receptor here comes from a human donor in good health. Some clones in this sample may be carry-over from other donors' samples. Both conserved end residues are part of each CDR3.

v_call: TRBV15
j_call: TRBJ2-7
cdr3_aa: CATSSTDGQAWGEQYF

v_call: TRBV28
j_call: TRBJ2-7
cdr3_aa: CASSRLTSELYEQYF

v_call: TRBV4-3
j_call: TRBJ2-3
cdr3_aa: CASSQAHGGGSGTQYF

v_call: TRBV20-1
j_call: TRBJ1-2
cdr3_aa: CSARDQGQVYGYTF

v_call: TRBV7-9
j_call: TRBJ2-7
cdr3_aa: CASSLPQGPDEQYF

v_call: TRBV6-6
j_call: TRBJ1-1
cdr3_aa: CASSYSGQENTEAFF

v_call: TRBV11-1
j_call: TRBJ2-3
cdr3_aa: CASKDAGSTDTQYF

v_call: TRBV29-1
j_call: TRBJ1-2
cdr3_aa: CSVDRGAGYGYTF

v_call: TRBV29-1
j_call: TRBJ1-4
cdr3_aa: CSVGAGHNEKLFF

v_call: TRBV6-4
j_call: TRBJ1-2
cdr3_aa: CASSDSAGQGTNGYTF

v_call: TRBV5-1
j_call: TRBJ2-2
cdr3_aa: CASSLVGARTGELFF

v_call: TRBV11-2
j_call: TRBJ2-1
cdr3_aa: CASSLLEGAANEQFF

v_call: TRBV7-9
j_call: TRBJ2-7
cdr3_aa: CASSWDRVATYEQYF

v_call: TRBV29-1
j_call: TRBJ2-1
cdr3_aa: CSVEGQGLAGVYEQFF

v_call: TRBV15
j_call: TRBJ2-7
cdr3_aa: CATSRGPVSYEQYF

v_call: TRBV7-9
j_call: TRBJ1-4
cdr3_aa: CASSPKGGFELFF

v_call: TRBV25-1
j_call: TRBJ2-2
cdr3_aa: CASSDILGGMNTGELFF

v_call: TRBV29-1
j_call: TRBJ2-1
cdr3_aa: CSVAAGNEQFF

v_call: TRBV29-1
j_call: TRBJ2-5
cdr3_aa: CSVELLDRDGTLNQETQYF

v_call: TRBV4-1
j_call: TRBJ1-1
cdr3_aa: CASSPTGVFDTEAFF

v_call: TRBV11-2
j_call: TRBJ2-7
cdr3_aa: CASSLGQGNYEQYF

v_call: TRBV11-2
j_call: TRBJ2-7
cdr3_aa: CASSPGQVDEQYF

v_call: TRBV7-9
j_call: TRBJ1-1
cdr3_aa: CASSLLENTEAFF

v_call: TRBV29-1
j_call: TRBJ1-5
cdr3_aa: CSVAADVAGQPQHF

v_call: TRBV23-1
j_call: TRBJ2-3
cdr3_aa: CASSQSSLGASTDTQYF

v_call: TRBV29-1
j_call: TRBJ1-2
cdr3_aa: CSVEGEGADFYGYTF

v_call: TRBV14
j_call: TRBJ2-6
cdr3_aa: CASSQGTTGANVLTF

v_call: TRBV12-3/TRBV12-4
j_call: TRBJ2-1
cdr3_aa: CASSPGLAGVLNEQFF

v_call: TRBV29-1
j_call: TRBJ1-1
cdr3_aa: CSVDASGNTEAFF

v_call: TRBV5-1
j_call: TRBJ1-1
cdr3_aa: CASSLLWGNTEAFF

v_call: TRBV28
j_call: TRBJ2-3
cdr3_aa: CASIFGDRGVAYADTQYF

v_call: TRBV19
j_call: TRBJ1-2
cdr3_aa: CASSEGQGYGYTF

v_call: TRBV12-3/TRBV12-4
j_call: TRBJ1-5
cdr3_aa: CASSLGTGGEQPQYF

v_call: TRBV12-5
j_call: TRBJ2-5
cdr3_aa: CASGRTSGGAEETQYF

v_call: TRBV6-6
j_call: TRBJ2-5
cdr3_aa: CASSYPGTSDFQETQYF

v_call: TRBV4-3
j_call: TRBJ2-7
cdr3_aa: CASSQGGLASDEQYF

v_call: TRBV6-1
j_call: TRBJ2-1
cdr3_aa: CASSEKGDGYNEQFF

v_call: TRBV11-3
j_call: TRBJ2-3
cdr3_aa: CASSFFGSSGPTDTQYF

v_call: TRBV5-6
j_call: TRBJ2-7
cdr3_aa: CASSLGGGQSEQYF

v_call: TRBV7-9
j_call: TRBJ1-2
cdr3_aa: CASSLPPRAYGYTF

v_call: TRBV7-9
j_call: TRBJ1-2
cdr3_aa: CASSTPGQGMTIPNYGYTF

v_call: TRBV29-1
j_call: TRBJ2-1
cdr3_aa: CSVTGTSGISVNEQFF

v_call: TRBV29-1
j_call: TRBJ2-7
cdr3_aa: CSVEEAYSYEQYF

v_call: TRBV3-1
j_call: TRBJ2-7
cdr3_aa: CASSQDLIITGIHEQYF

v_call: TRBV12-3/TRBV12-4
j_call: TRBJ2-5
cdr3_aa: CASSLGIVLPAWTQYF

v_call: TRBV29-1
j_call: TRBJ2-3
cdr3_aa: CSVEDYSDTQYF

v_call: TRBV7-2
j_call: TRBJ2-7
cdr3_aa: CASSSPRDSSGNEQYF

v_call: TRBV20-1
j_call: TRBJ2-7
cdr3_aa: CSARDRERYEQYF

v_call: TRBV29-1
j_call: TRBJ2-1
cdr3_aa: CSVASGTSVNEQFF